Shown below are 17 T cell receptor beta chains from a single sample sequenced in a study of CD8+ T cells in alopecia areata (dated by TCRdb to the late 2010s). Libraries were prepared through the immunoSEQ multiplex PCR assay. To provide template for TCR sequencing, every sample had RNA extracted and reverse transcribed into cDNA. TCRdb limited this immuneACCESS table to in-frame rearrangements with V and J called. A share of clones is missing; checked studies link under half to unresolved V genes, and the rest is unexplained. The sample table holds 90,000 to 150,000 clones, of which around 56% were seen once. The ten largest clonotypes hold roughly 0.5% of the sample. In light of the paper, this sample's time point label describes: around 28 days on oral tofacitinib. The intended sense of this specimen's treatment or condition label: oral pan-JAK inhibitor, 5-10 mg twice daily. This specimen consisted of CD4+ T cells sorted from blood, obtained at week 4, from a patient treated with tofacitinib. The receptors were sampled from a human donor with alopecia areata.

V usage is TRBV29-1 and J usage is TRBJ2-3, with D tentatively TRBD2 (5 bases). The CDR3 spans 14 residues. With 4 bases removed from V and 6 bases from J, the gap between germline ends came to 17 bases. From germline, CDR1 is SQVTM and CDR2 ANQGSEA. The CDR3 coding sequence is TGCAGCGTTGCTTCGGGAAGGGTCAGGGATACGCAGTATTTT. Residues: CSVASGRVRDTQYF.

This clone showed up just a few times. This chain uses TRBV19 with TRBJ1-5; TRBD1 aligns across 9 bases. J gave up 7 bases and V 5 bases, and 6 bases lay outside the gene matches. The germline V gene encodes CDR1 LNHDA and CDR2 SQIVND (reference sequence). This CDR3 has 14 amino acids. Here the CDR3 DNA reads TGTGCCAGTAGTCCGCGGGACAGGGCCCAGCCCCAGCATTTT. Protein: CASSPRDRAQPQHF.

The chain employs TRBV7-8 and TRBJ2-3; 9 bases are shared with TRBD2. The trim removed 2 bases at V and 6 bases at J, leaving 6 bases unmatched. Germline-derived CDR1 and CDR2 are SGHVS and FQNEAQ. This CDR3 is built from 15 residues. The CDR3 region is CASSLRREGGDTQYF. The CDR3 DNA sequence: TGTGCCAGCAGCTTAAGGCGGGAGGGCGGGGATACGCAGTATTTT.

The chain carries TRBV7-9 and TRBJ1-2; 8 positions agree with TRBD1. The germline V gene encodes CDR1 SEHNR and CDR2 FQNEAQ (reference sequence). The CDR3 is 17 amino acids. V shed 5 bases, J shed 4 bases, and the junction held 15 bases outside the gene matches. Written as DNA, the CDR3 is TGTGCCAGCAGCACCCATTTGACAGGGGCGTCGGGCTATGGCTACACCTTC. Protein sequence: CASSTHLTGASGYGYTF.

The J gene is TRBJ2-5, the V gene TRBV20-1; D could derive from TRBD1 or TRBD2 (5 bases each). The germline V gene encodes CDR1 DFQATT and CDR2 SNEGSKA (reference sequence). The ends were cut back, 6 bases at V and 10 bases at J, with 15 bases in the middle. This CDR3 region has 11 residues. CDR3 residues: CSARDRVSQYF. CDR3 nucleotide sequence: TGCAGTGCCCGGGACCGGGTGAGCCAGTACTTC.

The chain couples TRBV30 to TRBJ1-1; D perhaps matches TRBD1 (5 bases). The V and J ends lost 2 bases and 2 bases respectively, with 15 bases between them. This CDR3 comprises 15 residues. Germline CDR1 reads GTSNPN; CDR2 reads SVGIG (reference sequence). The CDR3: CAWSSISGPNTEAFF. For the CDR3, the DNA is TGTGCCTGGAGTTCAATTTCGGGGCCCAACACTGAAGCTTTCTTT.

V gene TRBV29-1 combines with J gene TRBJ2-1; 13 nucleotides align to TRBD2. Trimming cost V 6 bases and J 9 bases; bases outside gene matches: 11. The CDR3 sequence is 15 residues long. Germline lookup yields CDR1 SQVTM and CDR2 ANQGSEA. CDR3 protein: CSVDGLAGDPGEQFF. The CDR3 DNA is TGCAGCGTCGATGGACTAGCGGGAGATCCTGGTGAGCAGTTCTTC.

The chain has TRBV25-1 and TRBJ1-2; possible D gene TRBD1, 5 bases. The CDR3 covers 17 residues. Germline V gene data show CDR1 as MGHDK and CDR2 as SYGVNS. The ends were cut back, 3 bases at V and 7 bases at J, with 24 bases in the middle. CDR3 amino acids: CASSESIGGIDTSGYTF. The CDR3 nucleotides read TGTGCCAGCAGTGAGTCCATTGGGGGAATTGATACGAGTGGCTACACCTTC.

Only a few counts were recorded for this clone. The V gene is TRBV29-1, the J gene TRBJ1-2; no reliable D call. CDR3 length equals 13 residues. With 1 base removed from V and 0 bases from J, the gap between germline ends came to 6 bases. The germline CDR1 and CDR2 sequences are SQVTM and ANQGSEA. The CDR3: CSVEAAANYGYTF. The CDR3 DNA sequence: TGCAGCGTTGAAGCGGCAGCTAACTATGGCTACACCTTC.

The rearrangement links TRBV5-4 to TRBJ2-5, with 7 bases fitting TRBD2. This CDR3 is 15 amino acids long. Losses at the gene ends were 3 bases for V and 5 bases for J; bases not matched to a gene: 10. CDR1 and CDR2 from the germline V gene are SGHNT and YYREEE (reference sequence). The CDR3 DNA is TGTGCCAGCAGCTGGAGCGGGACTGGCGGGGAGACCCAGTACTTC. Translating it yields CASSWSGTGGETQYF.

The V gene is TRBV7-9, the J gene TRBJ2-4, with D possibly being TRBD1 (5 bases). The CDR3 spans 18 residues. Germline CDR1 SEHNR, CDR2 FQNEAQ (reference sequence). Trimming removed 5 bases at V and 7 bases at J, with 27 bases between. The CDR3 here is CASSTRLDQGGGFNIQYF. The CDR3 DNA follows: TGTGCCAGCAGCACACGTCTTGACCAGGGTGGCGGTTTTAACATTCAGTACTTC.

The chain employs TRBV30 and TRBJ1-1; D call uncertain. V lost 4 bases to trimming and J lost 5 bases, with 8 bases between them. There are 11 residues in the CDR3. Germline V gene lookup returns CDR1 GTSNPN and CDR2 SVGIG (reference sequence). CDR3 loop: CAWTQRTEAFF. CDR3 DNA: TGTGCCTGGACACAGCGGACTGAAGCTTTCTTT.

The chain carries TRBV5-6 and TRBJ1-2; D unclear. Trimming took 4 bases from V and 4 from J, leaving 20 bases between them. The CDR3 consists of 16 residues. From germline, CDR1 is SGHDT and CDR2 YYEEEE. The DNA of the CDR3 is TGTGCCAGCAGCGGACTAAAGCAGGCCACAATCTATGGCTACACCTTC. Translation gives CASSGLKQATIYGYTF. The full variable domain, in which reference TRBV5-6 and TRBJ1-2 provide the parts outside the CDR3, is DAGVTQSPTHLIKTRGQQVTLRCSPKSGHDTVSWYQQALGQGPQFIFQYYEEEERQRGNFPDRFSGHQFPNYSSELNVNALLLGDSALYLCASSGLKQATIYGYTFGSGTRLTVV.

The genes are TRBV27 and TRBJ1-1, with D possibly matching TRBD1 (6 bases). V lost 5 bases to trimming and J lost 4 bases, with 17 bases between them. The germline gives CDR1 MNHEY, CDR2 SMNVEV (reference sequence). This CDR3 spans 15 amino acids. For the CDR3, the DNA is TGTGCCAGCAGTCACCGGGGGGGGCCGGGCACTGAAGCTTTCTTT. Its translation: CASSHRGGPGTEAFF.

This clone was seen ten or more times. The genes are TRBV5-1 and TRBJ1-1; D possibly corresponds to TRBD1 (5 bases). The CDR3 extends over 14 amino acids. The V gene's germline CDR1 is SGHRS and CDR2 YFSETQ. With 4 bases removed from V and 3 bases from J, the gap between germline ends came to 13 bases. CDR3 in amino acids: CASSPRGSDTEAFF. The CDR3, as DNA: TGCGCCAGCAGCCCTCGGGGCAGCGACACTGAAGCTTTCTTT. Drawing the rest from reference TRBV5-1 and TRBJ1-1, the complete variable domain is KAGVTQTPRYLIKTRGQQVTLSCSPISGHRSVSWYQQTPGQGLQFLFEYFSETQRNKGNFPGRFSGRQFSNSRSEMNVSTLELGDSALYLCASSPRGSDTEAFFGQGTRLTVV.

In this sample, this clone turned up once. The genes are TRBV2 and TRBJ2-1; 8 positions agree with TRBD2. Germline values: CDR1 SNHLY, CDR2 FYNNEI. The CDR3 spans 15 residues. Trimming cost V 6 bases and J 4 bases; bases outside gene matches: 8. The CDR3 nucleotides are TGTGCCAGCAGAAGGACTAGCCAGCAGTACAATGAGCAGTTCTTC. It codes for CASRRTSQQYNEQFF.

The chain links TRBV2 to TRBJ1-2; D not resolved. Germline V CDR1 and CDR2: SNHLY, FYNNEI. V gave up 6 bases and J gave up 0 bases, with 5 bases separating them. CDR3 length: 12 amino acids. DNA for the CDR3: TGTGCCAGCAGGGATTCTAACTATGGCTACACCTTC. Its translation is CASRDSNYGYTF.